The 26 T cell receptor beta chains reported below all come from one sample, sequenced in a study of cytomegalovirus exposure and HLA in healthy donors. PCR was performed using 60 Vbeta and 13 Jbeta primers. Assay: immunoSEQ multiplex PCR; the TCRdb copy retains only in-frame clones and omits some. The sample holds 150,000 or so clones. The sample taken for sequencing was PBMCs. The origin of the receptors is a woman between 45 and 65 years old in good health and CMV-seronegative.

This sequence joins TRBV7-2 and TRBJ2-4; the D gene is possibly TRBD2 (5 bases). V lost 1 base to trimming and J lost 7 bases, with 11 bases between them. Germline CDR1 reads SGHTA; CDR2 reads FQGNSA. The length of the CDR3 is 14 residues. CDR3 sequence reads: CASSLVGSENIQYF. The CDR3 DNA is TGTGCCAGCAGCTTAGTTGGTAGCGAGAACATTCAGTACTTC.

V and J are TRBV6-6 and TRBJ2-7; no reliable D call. Trimming pared 10 bases from V and 0 bases from J, leaving 4 bases between. The CDR3 is 10 amino acids. The germline gives CDR1 MNHNY, CDR2 SVGAGI (reference sequence). The CDR3 nucleotides are TGTGCCACCTTCTCCTACGAGCAGTACTTC. Translating it yields CATFSYEQYF.

The genes are TRBV7-2 and TRBJ1-2, with 8 bases lining up with TRBD1. V lost 4 bases to trimming and J lost 8 bases; unmatched junction nucleotides: 6. The germline gives CDR1 SGHTA, CDR2 FQGNSA. The CDR3 consists of 13 residues. Here the CDR3 reads CASSSNRGKGYTF. CDR3 bases: TGTGCCAGCAGCTCCAACAGGGGGAAAGGCTACACCTTC. Full variable domain (missing parts from reference TRBV7-2 and TRBJ1-2): GAGVSQSPSNKVTEKGKDVELRCDPISGHTALYWYRQSLGQGLEFLIYFQGNSAPDKSGLPSDRFSAERTGGSVSTLTIQRTQQEDSAVYLCASSSNRGKGYTFGSGTRLTVV.

This sequence joins TRBV9 and TRBJ2-1, with 11 positions matching TRBD2. V was clipped by 0 bases and J by 10 bases; unmatched bases: 21. The CDR3 is 20 amino acids. CDR1 SGDLS and CDR2 YYNGEE come from the germline V gene. CDR3 protein: CASSVGAPIVSGRGAEEQFF. In DNA, the CDR3 is TGTGCCAGCAGCGTAGGAGCCCCCATTGTTAGCGGGAGGGGCGCCGAGGAGCAGTTCTTC.

The rearrangement links TRBV5-4 to TRBJ1-2; 7 bases are a match to TRBD1. CDR1 is SGHNT, CDR2 YYREEE, per germline (reference sequence). The V and J ends lost 5 bases and 1 base, in that order; junction bases with no gene match: 11. The CDR3 is 16 amino acids. CDR3 residues: CASRTYRGSLNYGYTF. The CDR3 nucleotides are TGTGCCAGCAGAACATACAGGGGAAGCCTTAACTATGGCTACACCTTC.

The chain links TRBV6-5 to TRBJ2-3; TRBD2 is a possible D gene (5 bases). Trimming left V 4 bases short and J 2 bases short, with 16 bases between. The CDR3 covers 16 residues. Germline loops: CDR1 MNHEY, CDR2 SVGAGI. In nucleotides, the CDR3 is TGTGCCAGCAGTTCTTCTAGAGGGATGTTCACAGATACGCAGTATTTT. Protein: CASSSSRGMFTDTQYF.

The rearrangement links TRBV18 to TRBJ1-3; TRBD1 might be the D (5 bases). This CDR3 region has 15 residues. Germline V CDR1 and CDR2: KGHSH, LQKENI. V lost 0 bases to trimming and J lost 4 bases, with 10 bases between them. CDR3 residues: CASSPPTREGNTIYF. The CDR3 DNA sequence: TGTGCCAGCTCACCACCGACCAGGGAAGGAAACACCATATATTTT.

This chain joins TRBV14 and TRBJ2-1; maybe TRBD2 (6 bases). Trimming removed 4 bases at V and 7 bases at J, with 11 bases between. CDR3 length: 13 residues. Germline V gives CDR1 SGHDN, CDR2 FVKESK. The CDR3 loop is CASSPRLGNEQFF. The CDR3 DNA follows: TGTGCCAGCAGCCCCAGACTAGGAAATGAGCAGTTCTTC.

This sequence joins TRBV19 and TRBJ2-3; 10 nucleotides match TRBD1. Germline-derived CDR1 and CDR2 are LNHDA and SQIVND (reference sequence). Losses at the gene ends were 5 bases for V and 1 base for J; bases not matched to a gene: 6. The CDR3 sequence is 16 residues long. CDR3 region: CASSLSGTGGTDTQYF. CDR3 bases: TGTGCCAGTAGTTTATCCGGGACAGGGGGCACAGATACGCAGTATTTT.

This sequence joins TRBV2 and TRBJ1-1; D perhaps matches TRBD1 (5 bases). In germline, CDR1 is SNHLY, CDR2 FYNNEI. V lost 6 bases and J lost 10, with 12 bases in between. This CDR3 spans 11 amino acids. CDR3 sequence: CASRMDTRAFF. The CDR3 nucleotides are TGTGCCAGCAGGATGGACACGCGAGCTTTCTTT.

This chain links TRBV7-8 with TRBJ1-4, with TRBD1 matching over 8 bases. With 2 bases clipped from V and 7 bases from J, the junction kept 6 bases outside the gene matches. Germline loops: CDR1 SGHVS, CDR2 FQNEAQ. The CDR3 length is 15 residues. CDR3 in amino acids: CASSLQGAQVEKLFF. CDR3 nucleotides: TGTGCCAGCAGCTTACAGGGGGCCCAGGTTGAAAAACTGTTTTTT.

The V and J genes are TRBV4-1 and TRBJ1-5, with 9 bases lining up with TRBD1. This CDR3 spans 17 amino acids. The junction had 7 bases not matched to a gene; V was cut back by 0 bases and J by 4 bases. Germline CDR1 reads MGHRA; CDR2 reads YSYEKL. The CDR3 bases are TGCGCCAGCAGCCAAGATAGAGGACAGGGGAGTAATCAGCCCCAGCATTTT. Amino acid sequence: CASSQDRGQGSNQPQHF.

The chain is built from TRBV4-2 and TRBJ1-3, with TRBD1 as a possible D gene (5 bases). The CDR3 spans 16 residues. In germline, CDR1 is LGHNA, CDR2 YNFKEQ. V shed 0 bases and J shed 2 bases, with 11 bases lying between them. The CDR3 nucleotides read TGTGCCAGCAGCCAAGATTCCAGGGCGGCTGGAAACACCATATATTTT. It specifies CASSQDSRAAGNTIYF.

The rearrangement links TRBV5-4 to TRBJ2-2, with D unresolved. This CDR3 is built from 13 residues. Germline CDR1 and CDR2: SGHNT and YYREEE (reference sequence). V lost 0 bases, J lost 6 bases, and 6 bases lay in between. The CDR3 loop reads CASSLAGPGELFF. CDR3 nucleotide sequence: TGTGCCAGCAGCTTGGCCGGTCCCGGGGAGCTGTTTTTT.

The chain joins TRBV6-5 to TRBJ2-1; 7 bases are a match to TRBD1. Germline lookup yields CDR1 MNHEY and CDR2 SVGAGI. After removal of 6 bases from V and 0 bases from J, the junction contained 2 bases not matched to a gene. The CDR3 loop spans 14 amino acids. The CDR3 nucleotides are TGTGCCAGCAGCAGGGACAGCTCCTACAATGAGCAGTTCTTC. It is translated as CASSRDSSYNEQFF.

The rearrangement links TRBV11-2 to TRBJ2-1, with TRBD2 identical over 8 bases. J lost 7 bases, V lost 5 bases, and 10 bases had no gene match. The germline gives CDR1 SGHAT, CDR2 FQNNGV. The CDR3 sequence is 15 residues long. The CDR3 DNA reads TGTGCCAGCAGCCCAAGAGCGGGGGCGGGAAATGAGCAGTTCTTC. It codes for CASSPRAGAGNEQFF.

The chain is built from TRBV28 and TRBJ2-7, with TRBD1 identical over 10 bases. CDR1 is MDHEN and CDR2 is SYDVKM in the germline V gene. Trimming at V came to 6 bases and at J to 5 bases, leaving 10 bases not matched to a gene. This CDR3 comprises 15 residues. The CDR3 region has the DNA TGTGCCAGCAGCCGACGAGGGACAGGGGTCCACGAGCAGTACTTC. This translates into CASSRRGTGVHEQYF.

Turning to this clone: The junction departs from germline at one end; a sequencing error may be responsible. The sample carries other DNA sequences with the same CDR3. This rearrangement joins TRBV5-4 to TRBJ1-1; D gene unclear. The germline CDR1 and CDR2 sequences are SGHNT and YYREEE (reference sequence). This CDR3 spans 12 amino acids. CDR3 protein: CASSLDRTEAFF. The CDR3 bases are TGTGCCAGCAGCTTGGATCGGACTGAAGCTTTCTTC.

This chain connects TRBV7-3 to TRBJ1-6; D is ambiguous. The length of the CDR3 is 13 residues. Trimming removed 5 bases from V and 8 bases from J, with 10 bases in between. Germline V lookup: CDR1 SGHTA, CDR2 FQGTGA. CDR3 DNA: TGTGCCAGCAGCGCGAATTCACATTCACCCCTCCACTTT. Translation: CASSANSHSPLHF.

J is TRBJ2-1 and V is TRBV18, with D maybe TRBD1 (6 bases). CDR1 is KGHSH, CDR2 LQKENI, per germline. Deletions cut 5 bases from V and 0 bases from J, with 17 bases between. This CDR3 is built from 17 residues. Written as DNA, the CDR3 is TGTGCCAGCTCATCTAACAGGGCCACGAGCTCCTACAATGAGCAGTTCTTC. It yields the protein CASSSNRATSSYNEQFF.

The J gene is TRBJ2-5, the V gene TRBV7-3, with TRBD1 identical over 12 bases. Losses at the gene ends were 5 bases for V and 4 bases for J; bases not matched to a gene: 8. This CDR3 is built from 16 residues. Germline CDR1 reads SGHTA; CDR2 reads FQGTGA. CDR3 nucleotide sequence: TGTGCCAGCAGCCAGACCGGGACAGGGGGCACAGAGACCCAGTACTTC. Protein: CASSQTGTGGTETQYF.

This chain links TRBV6-5 with TRBJ2-1, with 7 nucleotides matching TRBD1. Germline CDR1 MNHEY, CDR2 SVGAGI. V was pared by 10 bases and J by 5 bases, with 11 bases of the junction left unmatched. The CDR3 covers 14 residues. The CDR3 nucleotides read TGTGCCACCACCGGACGGACAGGCAACAATGAGCAGTTCTTC. Protein sequence: CATTGRTGNNEQFF.

The chain combines TRBV19 with TRBJ1-5; D is perhaps TRBD1 (5 bases). V lost 5 bases to trimming and J lost 5 bases, with 10 bases between them. CDR3 length: 13 amino acids. The germline CDR1 and CDR2 sequences are LNHDA and SQIVND (reference sequence). CDR3 nucleotides: TGTGCCAGTAGTTTCCGGGGGGATCAGCCCCAGCATTTT. Its translation: CASSFRGDQPQHF.

The chain is built from TRBV27 and TRBJ2-2, with 10 bases fitting TRBD2. Trimming at V came to 3 bases and at J to 0 bases, leaving 4 bases not matched to a gene. The germline CDR1 and CDR2 sequences are MNHEY and SMNVEV (reference sequence). The CDR3 runs 17 residues. CDR3 nucleotide sequence: TGTGCCAGCAGTTTCGGTAGCGGGAGGACGAACACCGGGGAGCTGTTTTTT. Its translation: CASSFGSGRTNTGELFF.

The genes are TRBV2 and TRBJ2-2; 12 bases are a match to TRBD2. There are 15 residues in the CDR3. V shed 6 bases and J 3 bases; nucleotides not matched to a gene: 2. Germline-derived CDR1 and CDR2 are SNHLY and FYNNEI. CDR3 loop: CASRGTSGYTGELFF. Written as DNA, the CDR3 is TGTGCCAGCAGGGGGACTAGCGGGTACACCGGGGAGCTGTTTTTT.

The chain links TRBV4-1 to TRBJ2-3; D call uncertain. The germline CDR1 and CDR2 sequences are MGHRA and YSYEKL. This CDR3 is built from 18 residues. The V gene lost 0 bases and the J gene lost 0 bases, with 16 bases spanning the gap. The CDR3 sequence: CASSQEYLSSGSTDTQYF. DNA for the CDR3: TGCGCCAGCAGCCAAGAATACCTATCCTCCGGGAGCACAGATACGCAGTATTTT.